These 18 T cell receptor beta chains were sequenced from one sample in a study of cytomegalovirus exposure and HLA in healthy donors. Primers included in the PCR were 60 Vbeta and 13 Jbeta primers. Sequencing was performed with immunoSEQ multiplex PCR; in TCRdb, only in-frame clones are kept and a portion is missing. Altogether about 79,000 clones are present, about 68% being singletons, with the ten largest covering around 6.9%. Material: PBMCs. These receptors were collected from a woman between 50 and 59 years old in good health and CMV-seropositive.

V is TRBV6-5 and J is TRBJ1-6, with a possible D match to TRBD1 (5 bases). Germline CDR1 and CDR2: MNHEY and SVGAGI. The CDR3 sequence is 15 residues long. The V gene lost 4 bases and the J gene lost 7 bases, with 14 bases spanning the gap. In DNA, the CDR3 is TGTGCCAGCAGTTTATCGGGGGGGATGAATTCACCCCTCCACTTT. Protein: CASSLSGGMNSPLHF.

This chain links TRBV5-5 with TRBJ2-3; 9 positions match TRBD2. Germline values: CDR1 SGHKS, CDR2 YYEKEE (reference sequence). The length of the CDR3 is 15 residues. Trimming took 4 bases from V and 5 from J; bases not matched to a gene: 8. CDR3 sequence reads: CASSRFSGGEDTQYF. The CDR3 DNA follows: TGTGCCAGCAGCAGATTTAGCGGGGGTGAAGATACGCAGTATTTT.

The gene calls are TRBV6-4 and TRBJ1-1; tentative D call: TRBD1 (6 bases). The germline V gene encodes CDR1 MRHNA and CDR2 SNTAGT. The CDR3 has 15 amino acids. V lost 4 bases, J lost 4 bases, and 16 bases lay in between. Here the CDR3 reads CASSASGGEGTEAFF. Written as DNA, the CDR3 is TGTGCCAGCAGTGCTTCGGGGGGCGAGGGCACTGAAGCTTTCTTT.

This clone was seen a few times. The J gene is TRBJ1-4, the V gene TRBV18, with D uncertain. Looked up from germline, CDR1 is KGHSH and CDR2 is LQKENI. The CDR3 has 14 amino acids. V lost 0 bases and J lost 3, with 5 bases in between. The CDR3 loop is CASSPPGPNEKLFF. The CDR3 DNA follows: TGTGCCAGCTCACCACCGGGCCCTAATGAAAAACTGTTTTTT.

This chain joins TRBV5-4 and TRBJ2-3; TRBD2 matches at 8 bases. V lost 0 bases to trimming and J lost 2 bases; unmatched junction nucleotides: 11. The germline CDR1 and CDR2 sequences are SGHNT and YYREEE (reference sequence). The CDR3 is 18 residues long. CDR3 residues: CASSLGHGAGGTTDTQYF. The DNA for the CDR3 is TGTGCCAGCAGCTTGGGTCACGGGGCGGGGGGTACCACAGATACGCAGTATTTT.

J is TRBJ1-2 and V is TRBV7-9; D not resolved. Germline V CDR1 and CDR2: SEHNR, FQNEAQ (reference sequence). V lost 0 bases and J lost 5, with 10 bases in between. The CDR3 runs to 14 residues. The CDR3 bases are TGTGCCAGCAGCTTAGCGGACGCGGGGTATGGCTACACCTTC. Encoded protein: CASSLADAGYGYTF.

The chain couples TRBV28 to TRBJ2-3, with D possibly TRBD2 on 6 matching bases. Germline loops: CDR1 MDHEN, CDR2 SYDVKM. V gave up 7 bases and J gave up 1 base, with 9 bases separating them. The CDR3 totals 13 residues. The CDR3 nucleotides are TGTGCCAGCATACAGCGGGGCACAGATACGCAGTATTTT. This codes for CASIQRGTDTQYF.

The chain links TRBV11-1 to TRBJ2-5; D is possibly TRBD2 (5 bases). The germline CDR1 and CDR2 sequences are SGHAT and FQDESV (reference sequence). V shed 4 bases and J shed 0 bases, with 9 bases lying between them. This CDR3 has 14 residues. The CDR3: CASSYPGNQETQYF. The CDR3 nucleotides are TGTGCCAGCAGCTACCCCGGGAACCAAGAGACCCAGTACTTC.

The V gene is TRBV27, the J gene TRBJ1-2; the D gene is possibly TRBD1 (6 bases). Trimming took off 3 bases at V and 7 bases at J, with 15 bases between the two ends. Per the germline V gene, CDR1 is MNHEY and CDR2 is SMNVEV (reference sequence). This CDR3 is 14 amino acids long. Written as DNA, the CDR3 is TGTGCCAGCAGTTTGACGGGGGCGGGGGGTGGCTACACCTTC. Its protein is CASSLTGAGGGYTF.

The chain is built from TRBV7-8 and TRBJ1-2, with TRBD1 matching 8 bases. The CDR3 sequence is 14 residues long. Trimming took 2 bases from V and 6 from J; bases not matched to a gene: 5. The germline V gene has CDR1 SGHVS and CDR2 FQNEAQ. The CDR3 spells CASSLTGGRDGYTF. The CDR3 coding sequence is TGTGCCAGCAGCTTAACAGGGGGTAGGGATGGCTACACCTTC.

This sequence joins TRBV27 and TRBJ1-1; D perhaps matches TRBD1 (5 bases). Between the trimmed V and J ends, which lost 6 bases and 4 bases, there was a span of 27 bases. The germline V gene has CDR1 MNHEY and CDR2 SMNVEV (reference sequence). CDR3 size: 18 residues. For the CDR3, the DNA is TGTGCCAGCAGCGAGATCGGGGGTAGGCAATGGTGGGGCACTGAAGCTTTCTTT. As protein: CASSEIGGRQWWGTEAFF.

The chain couples TRBV10-1 to TRBJ2-5; 7 bases match TRBD2. The CDR3 extends over 17 amino acids. CDR1 and CDR2 from the germline V gene are WNHNN and SYGVQD (reference sequence). V was pared by 2 bases and J by 5 bases, with 14 bases of the junction left unmatched. The CDR3 loop is CASSEAIPSGALETQYF. In nucleotides, the CDR3 is TGCGCCAGCAGTGAGGCGATCCCAAGCGGGGCGTTGGAGACCCAGTACTTC.

This clone came up a few times. The chain employs TRBV18 and TRBJ2-3, with a weak D call TRBD2 (5 bases). Germline V CDR1 and CDR2: KGHSH, LQKENI. Trimming removed 2 bases at V and 4 bases at J, with 19 bases between. This CDR3 is 17 amino acids long. The CDR3 sequence is CASSPEFRGVSADTQYF. CDR3 sequence (DNA): TGTGCCAGCTCACCAGAGTTCCGGGGAGTTAGTGCAGATACGCAGTATTTT.

This clone was detected only a few times. This chain connects TRBV29-1 to TRBJ2-3, with D tentatively TRBD2 (6 bases). There are 12 residues in the CDR3. CDR1 is SQVTM and CDR2 is ANQGSEA in the germline V gene. Trimming removed 7 bases at V and 2 bases at J, with 10 bases between. As DNA, the CDR3 is TGCAGCGCACGGGACTCCACAGATACGCAGTATTTT. It specifies CSARDSTDTQYF.

This sequence joins TRBV2 and TRBJ1-2; D uncertain. From germline, CDR1 is SNHLY and CDR2 FYNNEI. This CDR3 spans 14 amino acids. The V and J ends lost 1 base and 2 bases respectively, with 8 bases between them. The CDR3 region is CASSEGSGNYGYTF. The CDR3 bases are TGTGCCAGCAGTGAAGGGAGCGGGAACTATGGCTACACCTTC. Full variable domain (rest looked up from reference TRBV2 and TRBJ1-2): EPEVTQTPSHQVTQMGQEVILRCVPISNHLYFYWYRQILGQKVEFLVSFYNNEISEKSEIFDDQFSVERPDGSNFTLKIRSTKLEDSAMYFCASSEGSGNYGYTFGSGTRLTVV.

This chain connects TRBV19 to TRBJ1-5, with a weak D call TRBD1 (5 bases). This CDR3 is 14 amino acids long. CDR1 and CDR2 (germline): LNHDA, SQIVND (reference sequence). V was trimmed by 7 bases and J by 7 bases, leaving 17 bases between them. The CDR3 DNA reads as TGTGCCAGTATGCCGGGGGGAAGGCACCAGCCCCAGCATTTT. Translating it yields CASMPGGRHQPQHF.

CDR3 DNA: TGTGCCAGCAGCTGGGACAGGGAGTATTTCGGCTACACCTTC. Translation gives CASSWDREYFGYTF. This rearrangement joins TRBV5-6 to TRBJ1-2; 9 nucleotides line up with TRBD1. The V gene end was trimmed by 3 bases and the J gene end by 8 bases; junction bases not matched to a gene: 8. The CDR3 loop spans 14 amino acids. CDR1 is SGHDT, CDR2 YYEEEE, per germline. Based on the CDR3 plus reference TRBV5-6 and TRBJ1-2, the full variable domain is DAGVTQSPTHLIKTRGQQVTLRCSPKSGHDTVSWYQQALGQGPQFIFQYYEEEERQRGNFPDRFSGHQFPNYSSELNVNALLLGDSALYLCASSWDREYFGYTFGSGTRLTVV.

This sequence joins TRBV5-1 and TRBJ2-7; 9 bases line up with TRBD2. The germline V gene encodes CDR1 SGHRS and CDR2 YFSETQ. The CDR3 loop spans 18 amino acids. J gave up 0 bases and V 0 bases, and 10 bases lay outside the gene matches. CDR3 bases: TGCGCCAGCAGCTTGGCACCAGGACTAGCGAAGAGCTCCTACGAGCAGTACTTC. As protein: CASSLAPGLAKSSYEQYF.